In its sample, the clone carrying this TCR beta chain was seen a few times. The antigen is unknown. Documented treatment: approximately 10-day PBMC culture with coronavirus spike peptide pools or control peptides (ViraFEST assay). The unexposed donor gave CD4+ T cells before the COVID-19 pandemic (2011-2018). Expansion of antigen-specific T cells with peptide pools by ViraFEST preceded sequencing of TCRs. CD4+ T cells from unexposed donors were probed, cells permitting, with SARS-CoV-2 S/N and four cold-coronavirus spikes. Scientists ran DNA taken from cultured CD4+ T cells through the Oncomine TCR Beta short-read assay for sequencing. MiXCR, run by TCRdb on the PCR reads, gives a single entry per CDR3 protein. The data contain around 8,000 distinct CDR3 sequences, roughly 32% of them singletons. The data were obtained in a study of vaccination and CD4 T cells after COVID-19. Across the study: Every participant was given two doses of BNT162b2 or mRNA-1273 vaccine. In the control cultures, a CEFX pool, an HIV-1 Nef pool, or no peptide was supplied.

This CDR3 comprises 14 residues. Germline V gene data show CDR1 as SNHLY and CDR2 as FYNNEI. Trimming cost V 4 bases and J 3 bases, with 12 bases left between them. The material sequenced was CD4+ T cells from blood, cultured in vitro. V and J are TRBV2 and TRBJ1-2; tentative D call: TRBD1 (5 bases). This clonotype was obtained from a human donor in good health. The CDR3 region is CASSGVGEDYGYTF. The CDR3 DNA reads as TGTGCCAGCAGTGGGGTGGGGGAGGACTATGGCTACACCTTC.